This T cell receptor (beta chain) is drawn from a study of alternative splicing in chronic myeloid leukemia remission (TCRdb year 2020). Turning to the overall study: Remission specimens from the trials were collected at major or complete molecular response, at 12 or 24 months of TKI therapy. Female/male counts of 11/5 were recorded for diagnosis samples, 8/3 for remission samples and 2/4 for controls. Nine CML samples, seven diagnostic and two matched remission, came from the French Persistem study. The RESIST (imatinib), ENESTxtnd (nilotinib) and PINNACLE (nilotinib plus pegylated interferon) trials supplied about 9 diagnostic specimens along with matched remission specimens. Median ages were about 53 years at diagnosis, less than 60 at remission and roughly 37 for healthy controls. Trial diagnostic specimens were total leukocytes from peripheral blood collected in EDTA. Total RNA was extracted with Trizol from peripheral blood mononuclear cells of diagnosis, remission and control samples. RNA sequencing was used to profile peripheral blood obtained from chronic-phase CML patients at diagnosis and at remission, and the resulting profiles were compared with those of healthy donors. Study-wide findings and limitations: At remission, blood cell composition had been reconfigured so that it resembled normal controls enriched in lymphoid cells. Strong differences in blood cell composition were observed between timepoints, with a shift from myeloid progenitor enrichment at diagnosis to mature lymphoid enrichment at remission.

From the germline V gene, CDR1 is SGHDT and CDR2 is YYEEEE. The CDR3 runs 17 residues from the cysteine to the phenylalanine. DNA was not recorded. The library was generated by bulk RNA-seq. The TruSeq Stranded RNA sample prep kit was used to generate libraries of poly-A-enriched mRNA from an input of around 1 ug total RNA. Paired-end sequencing was performed on a HiSeq 2500, with each sample sequenced in triplicate. Each mate in the RNA-seq data had a read length of 125 nucleotides. Concerning the study's data processing: After trimming, reads were aligned to hg38 using STAR v2.7, and quality control was handled by FASTQC, RSeQC and multiqc. Salmon 0.14.1 was used to quantify gene expression levels as transcripts per million (TPM). Principal component analysis suggested that transcriptomic profiles were not driven by trial, library batch, sequencing batch, treatment regimen or sex. TCRdb reprocessed the reads, and each CDR3 protein sequence is entered once, without DNA. TCRdb, not the authors, supplied the V and J calls. Present in this sample are approximately 320 distinct CDR3 sequences, approximately 98% of which were seen just once. More than 4.5% of the sample goes to the ten largest clones.

As to this clonotype: The target of this receptor is not known.

Per the publication, the time point label means: major or complete molecular response after front-line TKI therapy. Some 15 CML patients made up the patient cohort, and matched post-remission samples were retrieved for a subset of those patients. The chain employs TRBV5-6 and TRBJ1-1; TCRdb outputs TRBD1, but without DNA this stays unchecked. The sequenced sample was PBMCs or total blood leukocytes (not recorded which), obtained during remission. The TCR was taken from an adult with chronic myeloid leukemia. CDR3 region: CASSFFSPPQGHTEAFF.